Sequencing of this T cell receptor (beta chain) was carried out in a study of vaccination and CD4 T cells after COVID-19. Whole-study context: Post-COVID sampling occurred a median about 110 days after diagnosis (range 35 to 161). Overlapping spike peptides from SARS-CoV-2, HCoV-NL63, HCoV-OC43 and HCoV-229E served to stimulate the cells.

CDR3 length: 15 residues. V lost 4 bases and J 6 bases, leaving 17 bases between the germline ends. Germline lookup yields CDR1 KGHSH and CDR2 LQKENI. General study results and limits: The study found median SARS-CoV-2-reactive clonotypes rising from 21 to 38, not significantly.

Cultured CD4+ T-cell DNA underwent Oncomine TCR Beta short-read sequencing. TCRdb re-analysed the PCR reads in MiXCR, keeping a single row per CDR3 protein. The data show about 20,000 distinct CDR3 sequences, with roughly 46% seen just once and about 3% held by the top ten. In regard to this clonotype: Its target is not known.

Regarding treatment: approximately nine-day PBMC culture with coronavirus spike peptide pools or control peptides (ViraFEST assay). Negative selection enriched CD4+ T cells from cultures at 9 to 10 days. Sample: CD4+ T cells from blood, cultured in vitro, taken after SARS-CoV-2 vaccination. The chain carries TRBV18 and TRBJ2-3, with TRBD1 as a possible D gene (5 bases). The clonotype was recovered from a human donor who had recovered from COVID-19. The chain's CDR3 is CASSRQSLPLDTQYF. The CDR3 bases are TGTGCCAGCTCACGACAGTCCCTCCCTTTGGATACGCAGTATTTT.